This T cell receptor beta chain stems from a study of T cell repertoires in cytomegalovirus infection. TCRdb reprocessed the reads via MiXCR and lists one record per CDR3 protein. Altogether some 500,000 distinct CDR3 sequences are present, around two fifths being singletons, with the ten largest covering 48%. Deletions cut 6 bases from V and 0 bases from J, with 11 bases between. The germline gives CDR1 DFQATT, CDR2 SNEGSKA (reference sequence). The CDR3 spans 13 residues. This clonotype was picked up one time. What it binds is unknown. This chain uses TRBV20-1 with TRBJ1-2; possible D gene TRBD1, 5 bases. The specimen was cultured PBMCs, collected from culture after CMV antigen stimulation. The TCR was taken from a human donor in good health (CMV status not recorded). Some clones in this sample may be carry-over from other donors' samples. The CDR3: CSAAAGPNYGYTF. As DNA, the CDR3 is TGCAGTGCCGCGGCAGGGCCTAACTATGGCTACACCTTC.